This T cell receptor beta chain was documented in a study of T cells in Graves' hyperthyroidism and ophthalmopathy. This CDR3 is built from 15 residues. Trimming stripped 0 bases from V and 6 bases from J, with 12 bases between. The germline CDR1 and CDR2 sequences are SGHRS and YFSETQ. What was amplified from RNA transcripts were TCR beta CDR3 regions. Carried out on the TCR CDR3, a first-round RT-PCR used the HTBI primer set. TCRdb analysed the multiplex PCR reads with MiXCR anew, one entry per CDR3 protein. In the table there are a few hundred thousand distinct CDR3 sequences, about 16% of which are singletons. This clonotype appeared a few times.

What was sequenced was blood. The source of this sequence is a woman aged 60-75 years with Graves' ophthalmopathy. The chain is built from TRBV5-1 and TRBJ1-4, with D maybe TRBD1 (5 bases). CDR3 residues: CASSLAGTRDEKLFF. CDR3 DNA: TGCGCCAGCAGCTTGGCCGGGACGCGTGATGAAAAACTGTTTTTT.